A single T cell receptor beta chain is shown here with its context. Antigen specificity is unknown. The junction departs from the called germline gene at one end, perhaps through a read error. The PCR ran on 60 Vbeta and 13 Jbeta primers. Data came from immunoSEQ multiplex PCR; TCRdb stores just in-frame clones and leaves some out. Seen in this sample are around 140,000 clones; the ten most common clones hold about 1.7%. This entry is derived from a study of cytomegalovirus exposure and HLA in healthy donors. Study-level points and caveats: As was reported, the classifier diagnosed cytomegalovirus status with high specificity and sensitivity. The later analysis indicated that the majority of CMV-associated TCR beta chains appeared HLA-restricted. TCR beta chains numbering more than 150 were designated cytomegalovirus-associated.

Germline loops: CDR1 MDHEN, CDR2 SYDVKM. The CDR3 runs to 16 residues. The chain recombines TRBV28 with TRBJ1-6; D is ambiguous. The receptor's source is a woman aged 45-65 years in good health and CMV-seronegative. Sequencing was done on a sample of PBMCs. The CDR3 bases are TGTGCCAGCAGCTTTTTGGCGGGATCCTTTAATTCACCCCTCCACTTT. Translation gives CASSFLAGSFNSPLHF.